This T cell receptor beta chain derives from a study of T-cell memory formation after mild COVID-19 listed by TCRdb under 2021. In the study overall: Most TCR sequence clusters were specific to one of the two donors. In a couple of donors, T-cell clones that expanded and contracted after mild COVID-19 were tracked by sequencing TCRalpha and TCRbeta repertoires over time. Two young, previously healthy adult volunteers, one female and one male, were included in the cohort. General conclusions and limits of the study: From day 15 to 85, contracting clones showed balanced CD4/CD8 phenotypes, whereas a second wave of clones that expanded from day 15 to 37 leaned towards CD4+. The detection of some responding clones in pre-infection memory suggests that pre-existing cross-reactive memory T cells joined the SARS-CoV-2 response. The study included only a couple of mild cases, and larger cohorts that include severe cases with pre-infection samples were judged to be necessary. SARS-CoV-2 specificity was not confirmed for the second-wave clones peaking on day 37. Contracting CD4+ clones appeared mostly in the CM and EM memory subsets, whereas CD8+ clones were enriched in EMRA.

V gives up 4 bases and J gives up 4 bases, and the segment between their germline ends measures 11 bases. The CDR3 measures 12 amino acids from cysteine to phenylalanine. Only CDR3 DNA is held: 36 bases, read in frame from base 1. Reading the germline V gene gives CDR1 SQVTM and CDR2 ANQGSEA. Ficoll-Paque density gradient centrifugation was the method used to isolate PBMCs. Details on this clonotype: Its cognate antigen has yet to be identified. No base quality values were provided; no much bigger clone lies one nucleotide off.

TCRdb records Illumina NovaSeq 6000 as the sequencer. TCRalpha and TCRbeta cDNA libraries were constructed by 5'RACE with constant-segment primers, with sample barcodes and unique molecular identifiers being introduced. RNA was extracted from every sample with Trizol reagent. Library amplification was performed in two PCR steps, and a second sample barcode and Illumina TruSeq adapters were introduced in the second step. Sequencing of libraries was performed on an Illumina NovaSeq with 2 x 150 bp paired-end reads. On the study's bioinformatics: With migec v1.2.7, reads were demultiplexed and then collapsed into UMI-guided consensus sequences. Using mixcr v2.1.11, UMI consensuses were aligned to TRA and TRB V and J templates and then assembled into clonotypes. A clonotype was counted as expanded or contracted only if both edgeR and NoisET called the change significant, with noise models trained on biological replicates. For edgeR calls, the thresholds were a false discovery rate-adjusted p below 0.01 and a log2 fold-change of 1. As an exploratory analysis of dynamics, max-normalized trajectories of the 1000 most abundant clonotypes were examined by PCA with hierarchical clustering. The CD4 or CD8 phenotype of responding clones was assigned using the separately sequenced CD4+ and CD8+ repertoires. In-frame beta chains were kept once TCRdb had trimmed the public reads at Q25 with fastp and called clones with MiXCR. When rows share a CDR3 protein, they turn into one entry using the most common DNA and genes. The V and J calls and clone size come from TCRdb's table, not from the authors' own analysis. The sample yields 350,000 to 450,000 distinct CDR3 sequences; 24% were counted once. The ten largest account for roughly 8.7% of the sample.

This chain joins TRBV29-1 to TRBJ2-7; a confident D gene designation cannot be given. This receptor was obtained from an adult woman who had mild COVID-19 (a few samples of this study predate the infection). The sample titles of this study are shuffled in the database, so cell type and time point are left out; the donor was told from shared clones. The specimen was PBMCs or a T cell subset sorted from them (not recorded which). For the CDR3, the sequence is CSVVVLGYEQYF. The bases are TGCAGCGTTGTCGTACTCGGTTACGAGCAGTACTTC.